This T cell receptor beta chain was recovered during a study of blood T cell repertoires in COVID-19. At the level of the study: Material from acute and convalescent COVID-19 was sourced from the United States, Italy and Spain. T cells, B-cell-depleted T cells, or PBMCs provided the cDNA or gDNA that served as material.

Authors' data handling: Counts of nucleated cells, estimated from reference gene primer amplification, were obtained. The repertoire was sequenced with immunoSEQ multiplex PCR; TCRdb's copy has only in-frame clones and lacks some. Clonal size and the V and J genes are those of that table, whereas D and trimming came from the DNA. The table has over 300,000 clones, roughly 90% seen once; the top ten hold 1% to 1.5%. This clone has only one observation. The V gene lost 2 bases and the J gene lost 3 bases, with 3 bases spanning the gap. Looked up from germline, CDR1 is SGHRS and CDR2 is YFSETQ. CDR3 length: 11 amino acids.

Sequences were obtained from peripheral blood. This sequence joins TRBV5-1 and TRBJ2-7; no clear D. This sequence was found in a man aged 40-50 years with acute or convalescent COVID-19. CDR3 protein: CASSFNYEQYF. In DNA, the CDR3 is TGCGCCAGCAGCTTTAACTACGAGCAGTACTTC.